The 12 T cell receptor beta chains below come from one sample, sequenced in a study of vaccination effects on CD4 cells after COVID-19. The antigens these receptors bind are not known. Assay used: immunoSEQ multiplex PCR; TCRdb lists only in-frame clones, some missing. Of 45,000 to 65,000 clones in the sample, over 75% were seen once. Viral peptide pools were used in the ViraFEST assay to expand antigen-specific CD4+ T cells, and sequencing came afterward. Having been cultured for 10 days, the cells underwent CD4+ T cell isolation. The sequencing here drew on CD4+ T cells from PBMCs cultured with HCoV-229E spike peptides, taken before COVID-19 vaccination. The receptors shown here come from a human donor who received a COVID-19 vaccine.

The rearrangement joins TRBV7-2 to TRBJ2-1, with D perhaps given as TRBD1 or TRBD2 (7 bases each). Germline V gives CDR1 SGHTA, CDR2 FQGNSA. The CDR3 is made up of 15 amino acids. Between the trimmed V and J ends, which lost 3 bases and 9 bases, there was a span of 18 bases. The CDR3 is CASSLGLTGRGEQFF. In DNA form, the CDR3 reads TGTGCCAGCAGCTTGGGGTTGACAGGGAGGGGTGAGCAGTTCTTC. Full variable domain (remainder filled in from reference TRBV7-2 and TRBJ2-1): GAGVSQSPSNKVTEKGKDVELRCDPISGHTALYWYRQSLGQGLEFLIYFQGNSAPDKSGLPSDRFSAERTGGSVSTLTIQRTQQEDSAVYLCASSLGLTGRGEQFFGPGTRLTVL.

The rearrangement joins TRBV28 to TRBJ2-7; the D is unclear. Germline V gene lookup returns CDR1 MDHEN and CDR2 SYDVKM. This CDR3 spans 14 amino acids. This CDR3 is CVTTSGATLREQYV. The CDR3 DNA sequence: TGTGTAACCACCAGTGGTGCAACCTTGAGGGAGCAGTACGTC.

The chain couples TRBV5-1 to TRBJ2-4; D is uncertain. The V gene lost 0 bases and the J gene lost 9 bases, with 16 bases spanning the gap. Germline loops: CDR1 SGHRS, CDR2 YFSETQ. This CDR3 spans 15 amino acids. The CDR3 protein is CASSLAVTSDGIQYF. CDR3 bases: TGCGCCAGCAGCTTGGCGGTGACCAGCGATGGCATTCAGTACTTC.

The V gene is TRBV7-4, the J gene TRBJ2-7; D ambiguous. The ends were cut back, 1 base at V and 0 bases at J, with 10 bases in the middle. This CDR3 is 15 amino acids long. Germline values: CDR1 SGHVT, CDR2 SQSDAQ. CDR3 sequence: CASSLGARSSYEQYV. The CDR3 bases are TGTGCCAGCAGCTTAGGGGCTAGGAGCTCCTACGAGCAGTACGTC.

The V and J genes are TRBV6-1 and TRBJ2-3; TRBD2 agrees at 9 bases. Germline CDR1 MNHNS, CDR2 SASEGT. The CDR3 extends over 15 amino acids. The J segment lost 4 bases and the V segment lost 3 bases, leaving 5 bases of the junction unmatched. CDR3 nucleotide sequence: TGTGCCAGCAGTGAGGCGGGGGGGCCCCCAGATACGCAGTATTTT. This gives the protein CASSEAGGPPDTQYF.

This chain joins TRBV7-9 and TRBJ2-2, with D tentatively TRBD1 (6 bases). V lost 6 bases, J lost 3 bases, and 17 bases lay in between. Germline assignment: CDR1 SEHNR and CDR2 FQNEAQ (reference sequence). The CDR3 is 16 residues long. CDR3 DNA sequence: TGTGCCAGCAGACTCCAGGATCACAGGGACACCGGGGAGCTGTTTTTT. Its protein is CASRLQDHRDTGELFF.

The rearrangement uses TRBV18 and TRBJ2-5; D is perhaps TRBD1 (5 bases). V lost 3 bases to trimming and J lost 3 bases, with 14 bases between them. Germline assignment: CDR1 KGHSH and CDR2 LQKENI. The CDR3 runs to 15 residues. The CDR3 DNA is TGTGCCAGCTCACCCGACAGCAAAGTAAAAGAGACCCAGTACTTC. This encodes CASSPDSKVKETQYF. The complete variable domain, with remaining parts taken from reference TRBV18 and TRBJ2-5, reads NAGVMQNPRHLVRRRGQEARLRCSPMKGHSHVYWYRQLPEEGLKFMVYLQKENIIDESGMPKERFSAEFPKEGPSILRIQQVVRGDSAAYFCASSPDSKVKETQYFGPGTRLLVL.

The rearrangement links TRBV12-5 to TRBJ2-2; 8 positions agree with TRBD2. The V gene end was trimmed by 1 base and the J gene end by 3 bases; junction bases not matched to a gene: 7. Looked up from germline, CDR1 is LGHNT and CDR2 is FRNRAP. The CDR3 extends over 17 amino acids. The CDR3 loop reads CASGLGSGGLYTGELFF. In DNA, the CDR3 is TGTGCTAGTGGTTTGGGGAGCGGGGGACTGTACACCGGGGAGCTGTTTTTT. Full variable domain (rest looked up from reference TRBV12-5 and TRBJ2-2): DARVTQTPRHKVTEMGQEVTMRCQPILGHNTVFWYRQTMMQGLELLAYFRNRAPLDDSGMPKDRFSAEMPDATLATLKIQPSEPRDSAVYFCASGLGSGGLYTGELFFGEGSRLTVL.

The chain recombines TRBV5-1 with TRBJ1-1; no definite D call. Per the germline V gene, CDR1 is SGHRS and CDR2 is YFSETQ. The CDR3 contains 15 residues. V lost 1 base and J 3 bases, leaving 13 bases between the germline ends. For the CDR3, the DNA is TGCGCCAGCAGCTTGCAAGGGAGGGCAGACACTGAAGCTTTCTTT. Translation gives CASSLQGRADTEAFF.

A few counts support this clone. This chain connects TRBV3-1 (or the pseudogene TRBV3-2) to TRBJ1-1; D is unresolved. The CDR3 totals 14 residues. V lost 1 base and J lost 1, with 7 bases in between. From germline, CDR1 is LGHDT and CDR2 YNNKEL (reference sequence). The CDR3 loop is CASSQGWSNTEAFF. In DNA form, the CDR3 reads TGTGCCAGCAGCCAAGGATGGTCGAACACTGAAGCTTTCTTT.

The chain links TRBV19 to TRBJ1-5; D call uncertain. Per germline, CDR1 LNHDA and CDR2 SQIVND (reference sequence). There are 14 residues in the CDR3. V lost 0 bases to trimming and J lost 3 bases, with 6 bases between them. This chain's CDR3 is CASSIETPNQPQHF. The CDR3 DNA sequence: TGTGCCAGTAGTATAGAGACCCCCAATCAGCCCCAGCATTTT.

This clone appeared a single time. The gene calls are TRBV7-9 and TRBJ2-7; D not certain. V shed 1 base and J shed 6 bases, with 16 bases lying between them. The CDR3 is made up of 15 amino acids. Germline lookup yields CDR1 SEHNR and CDR2 FQNEAQ (reference sequence). Written as DNA, the CDR3 is TGTGCCAGCAGCTTAGGAGTGGCTGCGGCCCCCGAGCAGTACGTC. Encoded protein: CASSLGVAAAPEQYV.